A single sample gave rise to the 30 T cell receptor beta chains below, sequenced in a study of blood T cell repertoires in COVID-19. Libraries were prepared by immunoSEQ multiplex PCR; TCRdb keeps only in-frame clonotypes and omits some of them. The table records about 360,000 clones, approximately 85% of them present only once. Sequencing input: PBMCs or T cells enriched from blood (not recorded which). These receptors all come from a woman in her 40s with acute COVID-19.

This sequence joins TRBV20-1 and TRBJ1-1; unclear D gene. Germline CDR1 and CDR2: DFQATT and SNEGSKA (reference sequence). The CDR3 length is 11 residues. V lost 4 bases and J lost 8, with 11 bases in between. CDR3 in amino acids: CSATFFREAFF. In DNA, the CDR3 is TGCAGTGCTACCTTTTTCAGGGAAGCTTTCTTT.

The rearrangement links TRBV7-9 to TRBJ2-2; a weak D match, TRBD2 (5 bases). This CDR3 contains 13 residues. Germline CDR1 SEHNR, CDR2 FQNEAQ (reference sequence). The V gene lost 8 bases and the J gene lost 4 bases, with 11 bases spanning the gap. The CDR3: CASSGKGTGELFF. CDR3 coding DNA: TGTGCCAGCTCGGGAAAGGGCACCGGGGAGCTGTTTTTT.

The chain uses TRBV18 and TRBJ2-1; 8 bases line up with TRBD2. The germline V gene has CDR1 KGHSH and CDR2 LQKENI. V was clipped by 2 bases and J by 9 bases; unmatched bases: 3. The CDR3 spans 13 residues. CDR3 nucleotides: TGTGCCAGCTCACCATGGACTAGCAGTGAGCAGTTCTTC. It encodes CASSPWTSSEQFF.

The rearrangement uses TRBV6-1 and TRBJ1-2; 11 nucleotides align to TRBD1. The CDR3 loop spans 17 amino acids. CDR1 and CDR2 (germline): MNHNS, SASEGT. The V segment lost 2 bases and the J segment 0 bases; nucleotides outside the gene matches: 5. The CDR3 coding sequence is TGTGCCAGCAGTGAATGGACAGGGGGCATTGCTAACTATGGCTACACCTTC. Its translation is CASSEWTGGIANYGYTF.

Of note for this clone: The sample contains more than one DNA sequence encoding this CDR3. The chain combines TRBV6-5 with TRBJ1-2; D is possibly TRBD1 (6 bases). This CDR3 contains 11 residues. Germline V gene data show CDR1 as MNHEY and CDR2 as SVGAGI. V lost 6 bases, J lost 8 bases, and 10 bases lay in between. CDR3: CASSSGGGYTF. The CDR3 nucleotides are TGTGCCAGCAGCAGCGGGGGCGGCTACACCTTC.

This chain connects TRBV9 to TRBJ2-5; a possible D gene is TRBD2 (6 bases). V was shortened by 0 bases and J by 3 bases, with 15 bases between the two germline ends. The CDR3 totals 16 residues. Germline V gives CDR1 SGDLS, CDR2 YYNGEE. CDR3 bases: TGTGCCAGCAGCGTAGGTGCGGGGATTACTAAAGAGACCCAGTACTTC. Its translation: CASSVGAGITKETQYF.

J is TRBJ2-3 and V is TRBV10-3, with D perhaps matching TRBD2 (5 bases). This CDR3 comprises 16 residues. CDR1 is ENHRY and CDR2 is SYGVKD in the germline V gene. The V end lost 6 bases, the J end lost 2 bases, and 18 bases lay between the germline ends. DNA for the CDR3: TGTGCCATCAGGCCATTCGTTCGGGGTAACACAGATACGCAGTATTTT. It encodes CAIRPFVRGNTDTQYF.

This chain uses TRBV30 with TRBJ2-5; D might be TRBD2 (5 bases). The CDR3 is made up of 14 amino acids. Trimming cost V 4 bases and J 2 bases, with 14 bases left between them. CDR1 is GTSNPN, CDR2 SVGIG, per germline (reference sequence). In DNA, the CDR3 is TGTGCCTGGACCCGAGGGATGTCTCAAGAGACCCAGTACTTC. This gives the protein CAWTRGMSQETQYF.

As regards this clone: The sample holds other DNA sequences that translate to the same CDR3. V is TRBV11-3 and J is TRBJ1-1; 10 positions agree with TRBD1. Losses at the gene ends were 3 bases for V and 3 bases for J; bases not matched to a gene: 1. Germline assignment: CDR1 SGHNT and CDR2 YENEEA. The CDR3 length is 14 residues. The CDR3 bases are TGTGCCAGCAGCTTGGGGACAGGGGACACTGAAGCTTTCTTT. Amino acids: CASSLGTGDTEAFF.

The rearrangement uses TRBV19 and TRBJ2-3; 16 bases fit TRBD2. J lost 8 bases, V lost 4 bases, and 9 bases had no gene match. CDR3 size: 17 residues. Germline values: CDR1 LNHDA, CDR2 SQIVND (reference sequence). In DNA form, the CDR3 reads TGTGCCAGTAGTACCTTGGGACTAGCGGGGGGGATTGGTACGCAGTATTTT. Amino acid sequence: CASSTLGLAGGIGTQYF.

The chain links TRBV6-2 or TRBV6-3 to TRBJ2-7, with TRBD2 matching 14 bases. V gave up 2 bases and J gave up 6 bases; unmatched junction bases: 0. CDR1 and CDR2 from the germline V gene are MNHEY and SVGEGT. This CDR3 has 14 residues. The CDR3, as DNA: TGTGCCAGCAGTTACGGGACTAGCGGGGGCGAGCAGTACTTC. Its protein is CASSYGTSGGEQYF.

The chain carries TRBV7-9 and TRBJ1-1; D is perhaps TRBD1 (5 bases). V dropped 0 bases and J dropped 4 bases, with 12 bases sitting between them. This CDR3 is built from 15 residues. Germline values: CDR1 SEHNR, CDR2 FQNEAQ (reference sequence). The DNA of the CDR3 is TGTGCCAGCAGCTTAGCGCCAGGGCTGGGCACTGAAGCTTTCTTT. It codes for CASSLAPGLGTEAFF. Based on the CDR3 plus reference TRBV7-9 and TRBJ1-1, the full variable domain is DTGVSQNPRHKITKRGQNVTFRCDPISEHNRLYWYRQTLGQGPEFLTYFQNEAQLEKSRLLSDRFSAERPKGSFSTLEIQRTEQGDSAMYLCASSLAPGLGTEAFFGQGTRLTVV.

This sequence joins TRBV6-5 and TRBJ1-6, with no clear D. Between the trimmed V and J ends, which lost 4 bases and 5 bases, there was a span of 9 bases. Germline V gene lookup returns CDR1 MNHEY and CDR2 SVGAGI. The CDR3 has 14 amino acids. CDR3 loop: CASSLRGNNSPLHF. CDR3 in DNA: TGTGCCAGCAGTTTACGGGGTAATAATTCACCCCTCCACTTT.

The V gene is TRBV7-2, the J gene TRBJ1-5; D ambiguous. From germline, CDR1 is SGHTA and CDR2 FQGNSA. The V end was cut by 3 bases, the J end by 4 bases, with 7 bases between. CDR3 size: 13 residues. The CDR3 bases are TGTGCCAGCAGCTTTAGTATAAATCAGCCCCAGCATTTT. It is translated as CASSFSINQPQHF.

The chain is built from TRBV5-1 and TRBJ2-7; TRBD1 might be the D (5 bases). The CDR3 loop spans 14 amino acids. V was pared by 2 bases and J by 3 bases, with 12 bases between. The germline gives CDR1 SGHRS, CDR2 YFSETQ. The CDR3 nucleotides read TGCGCCAGCAGCTTCTCTCCAGGGAACTACGAGCAGTACTTC. This encodes CASSFSPGNYEQYF.

J is TRBJ2-5 and V is TRBV11-2; 9 nucleotides match TRBD2. J lost 13 bases, V lost 1 base, and 7 bases had no gene match. Germline loops: CDR1 SGHAT, CDR2 FQNNGV. This CDR3 spans 13 amino acids. The CDR3 is CASSLGESGRPYF. DNA of the CDR3: TGTGCCAGCAGCTTAGGTGAAAGCGGGAGGCCGTACTTC.

This chain connects TRBV20-1 to TRBJ2-1; perhaps TRBD2 as D (7 bases). The ends were cut back, 3 bases at V and 7 bases at J, with 16 bases in the middle. The CDR3 is 14 residues long. Germline V CDR1 and CDR2: DFQATT, SNEGSKA (reference sequence). In nucleotides, the CDR3 is TGCAGTGCTAGTGCGAGGGGGGGGTTGAATGAGCAGTTCTTC. This translates into CSASARGGLNEQFF.

This clone appeared once. The chain carries TRBV5-8 and TRBJ2-3; 9 bases are shared with TRBD2. The CDR3 has 18 amino acids. The ends lost 0 bases at V and 4 bases at J; junction bases unmatched: 12. Germline V gives CDR1 SGHTS, CDR2 YDEGEE. The CDR3 is CASSLARQSSGVSDTQYF. The DNA for the CDR3 is TGTGCCAGCAGCTTGGCCCGTCAATCTAGCGGGGTATCAGATACGCAGTATTTT.

V gene TRBV2 combines with J gene TRBJ1-3; 8 bases are shared with TRBD1. The germline gives CDR1 SNHLY, CDR2 FYNNEI. The V and J ends lost 6 bases and 2 bases, in that order; junction bases with no gene match: 3. The CDR3 extends over 14 amino acids. CDR3 sequence: CASSRGQAGNTIYF. DNA for the CDR3: TGTGCCAGCAGCAGGGGGCAGGCTGGAAACACCATATATTTT.

The chain carries TRBV7-9 and TRBJ1-1; TRBD1 agrees at 7 bases. V trimming: 8 bases; J trimming: 2 bases; junction bases outside the gene matches: 11. The length of the CDR3 is 15 residues. The germline gives CDR1 SEHNR, CDR2 FQNEAQ (reference sequence). The CDR3 DNA reads TGTGCCAGCCGGTCCAGGGACAGACTAAACACTGAAGCTTTCTTT. This gives the protein CASRSRDRLNTEAFF.

Note on this clone: Other DNA sequences in the same sample also yield this CDR3. V gene TRBV7-2 combines with J gene TRBJ2-2, with 8 bases matching TRBD2. This CDR3 is 16 amino acids long. With V trimmed by 1 base and J by 1 base, 2 bases remained unmatched. Germline CDR1 reads SGHTA; CDR2 reads FQGNSA. For the CDR3, the DNA is TGTGCCAGCAGCTTAGGGCTAGCGGGGAACACCGGGGAGCTGTTTTTT. Protein sequence: CASSLGLAGNTGELFF.

V is TRBV11-2 and J is TRBJ2-1, with 13 bases lining up with TRBD2. With 4 bases clipped from V and 8 bases from J, the junction kept 11 bases outside the gene matches. Germline V CDR1 and CDR2: SGHAT, FQNNGV. The CDR3 runs to 17 residues. CDR3 loop: CASSSNRLAGGSDEQFF. In DNA form, the CDR3 reads TGTGCCAGCAGCTCCAACCGACTAGCGGGGGGCAGCGATGAGCAGTTCTTC.

This sequence joins TRBV6-5 and TRBJ1-3; unclear D gene. The germline V gene has CDR1 MNHEY and CDR2 SVGAGI. The CDR3 extends over 15 amino acids. Trimming took 4 bases from V and 4 from J, leaving 14 bases between them. The CDR3 region is CASSLTSSGGNTIYF. In DNA form, the CDR3 reads TGTGCCAGCAGTTTGACTAGCTCTGGAGGAAACACCATATATTTT.

The gene calls are TRBV12-3 or TRBV12-4 and TRBJ2-7; 7 bases are shared with TRBD1. The length of the CDR3 is 13 residues. V was clipped by 3 bases and J by 7 bases; unmatched bases: 6. CDR3: CASSLGSGGEQYF. The CDR3 DNA is TGTGCCAGCAGTTTGGGGTCAGGGGGTGAGCAGTACTTC.

In this sample, this clone turned up once. This rearrangement joins TRBV15 to TRBJ1-1, with 7 positions matching TRBD1. Germline lookup yields CDR1 LNHNV and CDR2 YYDKDF (reference sequence). With V trimmed by 2 bases and J by 5 bases, 5 bases remained unmatched. The CDR3 runs 14 residues. For the CDR3, the DNA is TGTGCCACCAGCAGACGGACAGGCCGGACTGAAGCTTTCTTT. Encoded protein: CATSRRTGRTEAFF.

The chain has TRBV4-1 and TRBJ2-6; 7 bases line up with TRBD1. Germline CDR1 is MGHRA and CDR2 is YSYEKL. V gave up 0 bases and J gave up 5 bases; unmatched junction bases: 13. CDR3 size: 19 residues. The CDR3: CASSQDGRQGVIRANVLTF. Written as DNA, the CDR3 is TGCGCCAGCAGCCAAGATGGCCGACAGGGCGTAATCAGGGCCAACGTCCTGACTTTC.

This sequence joins TRBV5-1 and TRBJ1-3; D perhaps matches TRBD1 (6 bases). The V end was cut by 0 bases, the J end by 3 bases, with 16 bases between. The CDR3 has 17 residues. Germline lookup yields CDR1 SGHRS and CDR2 YFSETQ. The CDR3 reads CASSLEWLGASGNTIYF. The CDR3 coding sequence is TGCGCCAGCAGCTTGGAATGGCTGGGGGCGAGTGGAAACACCATATATTTT.

The chain uses TRBV19 and TRBJ1-1; 8 positions match TRBD1. The V segment lost 5 bases and the J segment 4 bases; nucleotides outside the gene matches: 9. In germline, CDR1 is LNHDA, CDR2 SQIVND (reference sequence). The length of the CDR3 is 15 residues. CDR3 nucleotide sequence: TGTGCCAGTAGTCCCAGTTACAGGGGGTCCACTGAAGCTTTCTTT. Translation: CASSPSYRGSTEAFF. The full variable domain, in which reference TRBV19 and TRBJ1-1 provide the parts outside the CDR3, is DGGITQSPKYLFRKEGQNVTLSCEQNLNHDAMYWYRQDPGQGLRLIYYSQIVNDFQKGDIAEGYSVSREKKESFPLTVTSAQKNPTAFYLCASSPSYRGSTEAFFGQGTRLTVV.

V and J are TRBV5-1 and TRBJ2-1; 12 bases line up with TRBD2. V shed 0 bases, J shed 3 bases, and the junction held 16 bases outside the gene matches. This CDR3 is 21 amino acids long. Germline V gives CDR1 SGHRS, CDR2 YFSETQ. This CDR3 reads CASSLDGPFSLAGGIYNEQFF. The CDR3 nucleotides are TGCGCCAGCAGCTTGGATGGGCCTTTTTCCCTAGCGGGGGGGATCTACAATGAGCAGTTCTTC. The full variable domain, in which reference TRBV5-1 and TRBJ2-1 provide the parts outside the CDR3, is KAGVTQTPRYLIKTRGQQVTLSCSPISGHRSVSWYQQTPGQGLQFLFEYFSETQRNKGNFPGRFSGRQFSNSRSEMNVSTLELGDSALYLCASSLDGPFSLAGGIYNEQFFGPGTRLTVL.

About this clone itself: The sample carries other DNA sequences with the same CDR3. The V call is TRBV9, the J call TRBJ1-3; no firm D call. Germline CDR1 is SGDLS and CDR2 is YYNGEE. The ends were cut back, 0 bases at V and 1 base at J, with 8 bases in the middle. The CDR3 is made up of 15 amino acids. In DNA, the CDR3 is TGTGCCAGCAGCGTAGGGGGAGGGTCTGGAAACACCATATATTTT. This translates into CASSVGGGSGNTIYF. The entire variable domain, with the rest obtained from reference TRBV9 and TRBJ1-3, is as follows: DSGVTQTPKHLITATGQRVTLRCSPRSGDLSVYWYQQSLDQGLQFLIQYYNGEERAKGNILERFSAQQFPDLHSELNLSSLELGDSALYFCASSVGGGSGNTIYFGEGSWLTVV.